Listed below are T cell receptor beta chains from one sample, sequenced in a study of regulatory T cells in long-lasting Graves disease. Each CDR3 protein gets one entry after TCRdb re-called the multiplex PCR reads with MiXCR. The table includes more than 350,000 distinct CDR3 sequences, under 25% detected once. The sequenced sample was peripheral blood mononuclear cells (PBMCs), obtained when the disease was refractory, from a patient treated with antithyroid drugs. The receptors stem from a female donor with Graves disease. The CDR3 runs from the conserved cysteine through the conserved F or W. D genes are given only for firm matches. The size of a clone is reported for some rows only, either as once, few or many, or as a class for expanded clones.

TRBD1 TRBJ2-7 many TRBV28 TGTGCCAGCAGGATAATTGGACAGGGATCCTACGAGCAGTACTTC CASRIIGQGSYEQYF
TRBD2 TRBJ2-7 many TRBV5-1 TGCGCCAGCAGCTTGAGCCTAGCGGGCTGGGAGCAGTACTTC CASSLSLAGWEQYF
. TRBJ2-7 many TRBV11-3 TGTGCCAGCAGCTTGGGAACTACCGAGCAGTACTTC CASSLGTTEQYF
. TRBJ2-7 many TRBV27 TGTGCCAGCAGCCCGGGACCCCAGTGGCTAGGAAACTACGAGCAGTACTTC CASSPGPQWLGNYEQYF
. TRBJ1-4 . TRBV7-9 TGTGCCAGCAGCCGAAGGGACGGACCAACTAATGAAAAACTGTTTTTT CASSRRDGPTNEKLFF
TRBD1 TRBJ2-7 . TRBV28 TGTGCCAGCAGTGTTCCGGGACAGGGGGTGAACGAGCAGTACTTC CASSVPGQGVNEQYF
TRBD2 TRBJ2-1 . TRBV10-1 TGCGCCAGCAGTGGGGGTAGGACTAGCGGTTACAATGAGCAGTTCTTC CASSGGRTSGYNEQFF
. TRBJ1-2 many TRBV7-9 TGTGCCAGCAGCTTAGGCAACCCGTATGGCTACACCTTC CASSLGNPYGYTF
. TRBJ2-5 . TRBV24-1 TGTGCCACCAGTGCCTCCCCCGGGTGGGGAGAAGAGACCCAGTACTTC CATSASPGWGEETQYF
TRBD1 TRBJ2-2 many TRBV27 TGTGCCAGCAGCCAACAGGGGGTGACGAACACCGGGGAGCTGTTTTTT CASSQQGVTNTGELFF
. TRBJ2-3 . TRBV5-1 TGCGCCAGCAGCAGAGATAGCGGATCTAGCACAGATACGCAGTATTTT CASSRDSGSSTDTQYF
. TRBJ1-5 many TRBV3-1 TGTGCCAGCAGCCAAGATGAGGGCTTGAGTCAGCCCCAGCATTTT CASSQDEGLSQPQHF
TRBD1 TRBJ2-4 many TRBV28 TGTGCCAGCACCGAGACAGGGGCTGCCAAAAACATTCAGTACTTC CASTETGAAKNIQYF
TRBD2 TRBJ2-2 . TRBV7-2 TGTGCCAGCAGCTTAGCTCGGCTAGCGGTGGACACCGGGGAGCTGTTTTTT CASSLARLAVDTGELFF
. TRBJ1-1 few TRBV20-1 TGCAGTGCTAGAGTCAGCGGTCTGGTTGAAGCTTTCTTT CSARVSGLVEAFF
TRBD2 TRBJ2-5 . TRBV27 TGTGCCAGCAGTTTATTGGCTAGCGGAATACAAGAGACCCAGTACTTC CASSLLASGIQETQYF
. TRBJ1-2 many TRBV12-3/TRBV12-4 TGTGCCAGCAGCCCTACACCCAAGGGTGGCTACACCTTC CASSPTPKGGYTF
TRBD2 TRBJ2-7 few TRBV5-6 TGTGCCAGCACCAAACCATCTAGCGGGAGGGCCAACGAGCAGTACTTC CASTKPSSGRANEQYF
TRBD1 TRBJ1-3 . TRBV6-1 TGTGCCAGCAGCTCCGGGACAGTCTATCTCTCTGGAAACACCATATATTTT CASSSGTVYLSGNTIYF
TRBD1 TRBJ1-2 . TRBV7-2 TGTGCCAGCAGCTTAGACGGGACAGGGTATGGCTACACCTTC CASSLDGTGYGYTF
. TRBJ1-5 many TRBV20-1 TGCAGTGCTATCAGAAAGCCGAGCAATCAGCCCCAGCATTTT CSAIRKPSNQPQHF
. TRBJ2-5 . TRBV7-2 TGTGCCAGCAAGCCCTACCTGATAGAGACCCAGTACTTC CASKPYLIETQYF
TRBD2 TRBJ2-1 few TRBV7-9 TGTGCCAGCACCCCCAGCGGGAGTTCCTACAATGAGCAGTTCTTC CASTPSGSSYNEQFF
. TRBJ1-1 . TRBV2 TGTGCCAGCAGCGGAACGGGGTCGGGCACTAAAGCTTTCTTT CASSGTGSGTKAFF
. TRBJ1-5 . TRBV20-1 TGCAGTGCCTTCCCCCCGGGAGGAGGGCCGGGGGGGCCCCAGCATTTT CSAFPPGGGPGGPQHF
TRBD1 TRBJ2-7 . TRBV27 TGTGCCAGCAGTACAGGACAGGGGATCTCCTACGAGCAGTACTTC CASSTGQGISYEQYF
. TRBJ2-5 many TRBV20-1 TGCAGTGCTCAGCTGGGCCCGGAGACCCAGTACTTC CSAQLGPETQYF
. TRBJ1-1 few TRBV14 TGTGCCAGCAGTCGTGAACTTGGACAAGCTTTCTTT CASSRELGQAFF
. TRBJ2-2 . TRBV4-2 TGTGCCAGCAGCCAAGATCGCGGACCAGGATTGGGGGCCGGGGAGCTGTTTTTT CASSQDRGPGLGAGELFF
TRBD1 TRBJ1-6 . TRBV20-1 TGCAGTGCTGGTACAGGGGGAAGCTCCTATAATTCACCCCTCCACTTT CSAGTGGSSYNSPLHF
. TRBJ1-1 many TRBV3-1 TGTGCCAGCAGGGACAGCCATGAAGCTTTCTTT CASRDSHEAFF
TRBD2 TRBJ2-5 many TRBV2 TGTGCCAGCAGTGAAGCAGTCGGACTAGGACGGGAGACCCAGTACTTC CASSEAVGLGRETQYF
. TRBJ2-7 . TRBV28 TGTGCCAGCAGTTTATCAGGGGTCCACGAGCAGTACTTC CASSLSGVHEQYF
. TRBJ2-7 . TRBV27 TGTGCCAGCAGGGGGGCCGAAGCAGGCTCCTACGAGCAGTACTTC CASRGAEAGSYEQYF
. TRBJ2-2 many TRBV5-5 TGTGCCAGCAGCCTGACGGGACACCCGTCCGGGGAGCTGTTTTTT CASSLTGHPSGELFF
. TRBJ1-5 few TRBV4-1 TGCGCCAGCAGCCAAGATGGAGGGGCCCCAAGCAATCAGCCCCAGCATTTT CASSQDGGAPSNQPQHF
TRBD2 TRBJ2-1 . TRBV2 TGTGCCAGCAGCCAAGACGGGACTAGCGGCCCCAATGAGCAGTTCTTC CASSQDGTSGPNEQFF
TRBD1 TRBJ1-4 once TRBV18 TGTGCCAGCTCCCAGGGACAGGGCAATGAAAAACTGTTTTTT CASSQGQGNEKLFF
. TRBJ2-5 few TRBV20-1 TGCAGTGCTAGCTCTGGGGGGGCGCAGGGGGAGACCCAGTACTTC CSASSGGAQGETQYF
. TRBJ2-3 . TRBV5-1 TGCGCCAGCAGCGGCACCAAAGATACGCAGTATTTT CASSGTKDTQYF
. TRBJ2-2 . TRBV5-1 TGCGCCAGCAGCTTTTTAGAAACCGGGGAGCTGTTTTTT CASSFLETGELFF
TRBD2 TRBJ2-7 . TRBV6-5 TGTGCCAGCAGTTACTCTAGCGGGAGGGCCCGCGAGCGGTACTTC CASSYSSGRARERYF
. TRBJ1-1 once TRBV7-6 TGTGCCAGCAGCCAAAAGAAGGAGGATCGGGTGAACACTGAAGCTTTCTTT CASSQKKEDRVNTEAFF
TRBD2 TRBJ2-7 many TRBV11-2 TGTGCCAGCACCAAAGCGGGAGGGTACGAGCAGTACTTC CASTKAGGYEQYF
TRBD1 TRBJ1-5 many TRBV12-3/TRBV12-4 TGTGCCAGCAGCCTGGGACAGGGGAAAGGTCAGCCCCAGCATTTT CASSLGQGKGQPQHF
. TRBJ2-7 many TRBV28 TGTGCCAGCAGCCGGACACATCGGGTTTACGAGCAGTACTTC CASSRTHRVYEQYF
TRBD1 TRBJ2-5 few TRBV5-1 TGCGCCAGCAGCACCGGACAGGGAGGAGGGGAGACCCAGTACTTC CASSTGQGGGETQYF